These T cell receptor beta chains were read from a single sample in a study of T cell changes during pregnancy in multiple sclerosis. TCRdb's copy holds only in-frame clones and misses some; the assay was immunoSEQ multiplex PCR. The table has over 60,000 clones, roughly 96% seen once. The sequencing used CD8+ T cells from peripheral blood mononuclear cells, collected after pregnancy. The receptors here all came from a female donor with multiple sclerosis, enrolled in a pregnancy study. CDR3s include the opening cysteine and the closing phenylalanine or tryptophan. D genes are given only for firm matches. Clone size is not always given. Where it is, it says once, few, many or a class for expanded clones.

j_call	v_call	clone_size	d_call	cdr3_aa	cdr3_nt
TRBJ2-1	TRBV7-2	NA	NA	CASSDDFSYNEQFF	TGTGCCAGCAGCGATGACTTTTCCTACAATGAGCAGTTCTTC
TRBJ2-7	TRBV27	once	NA	CASGDMFSYEQYF	TGTGCCAGCGGGGACATGTTCTCCTACGAGCAGTACTTC
TRBJ2-7	TRBV2	NA	NA	CASTKSREGGSYEQYF	TGTGCCAGCACAAAATCTCGAGAGGGAGGAAGCTACGAGCAGTACTTC
TRBJ1-4	TRBV29-1	NA	NA	CSVRATNEKLFF	TGCAGCGTGAGAGCAACTAATGAAAAACTGTTTTTT
TRBJ2-1	TRBV29-1	NA	NA	CSVETVSSGSSYYNEQFF	TGCAGCGTTGAAACAGTGAGTAGCGGAAGCTCCTACTACAATGAGCAGTTCTTC
TRBJ1-1	TRBV28	NA	NA	CASTSTTFRAFF	TGTGCCAGCACCTCCACCACCTTTCGGGCTTTCTTT
TRBJ2-1	TRBV9	NA	TRBD2	CASSVGTGLVHNEQFF	TGTGCCAGCAGCGTAGGAACAGGACTAGTACACAATGAGCAGTTCTTC
TRBJ1-1	TRBV5-1	NA	NA	CASSWQGFTEAFF	TGCGCCAGCAGCTGGCAGGGCTTCACTGAAGCTTTCTTT
TRBJ1-5	TRBV27	NA	NA	CASSLYGDHSYSNQPQHF	TGTGCCAGCAGTTTGTACGGAGACCACTCCTATAGCAATCAGCCCCAGCATTTT
TRBJ2-1	TRBV7-2	NA	NA	CASSFGRFVSSYNEQFF	TGTGCCAGCAGCTTCGGTCGCTTCGTTAGCTCCTACAATGAGCAGTTCTTC